Below, one T cell receptor beta chain is given with its context. There are a few counts of this clonotype. Its antigen target is currently unknown. A read error may be the cause here, since a much bigger clone is one base away. Libraries of naive CD8 T cells were generated from roughly 21,000 to 960,000 sorted cells, with 10%, 30% or 50% of the purified RNA used. Naive CD8 T cells were FACS-sorted as CD8+CD4-CCR7+CD45RA+ on a BD FACSAria II into RLT Plus buffer. To test detection sensitivity, Jurkat RNA equal to 9 to 10 TCR copies was added to samples of about 18,000-1,100,000 naive CD8 T cells. CD8 T cells were enriched using RosetteSep CD8+ T Cell Enrichment Cocktail and Ficoll-Paque, and the enriched cells then underwent ACK red cell lysis. These data are taken from a study of molecular identifiers for immune sequencing clone quantification (dated by TCRdb to the late 2010s). A note on the overall study: In a replicate experiment, RNA from roughly 20,000 or 100,000 naive CD8 T cells was split into five aliquots, four of which were sequenced. This methods study used CD8 T cells to benchmark TCR RNA copy counting and molecular-identifier clustering-based TCR repertoire sequencing (MIDCIRS). Broader findings and caveats from the paper: Modeling estimated about 3.3 recovered TCR RNA copies per cell, compared with approximately 10 by digital PCR, which implies approximately 30% capture efficiency. The naive libraries included spiked-in Jurkat TCR RNA (10 copies' worth), and this Jurkat TCR RNA is not part of the donor repertoire. In CMV-specific effector cells, clones with more than 20 RNA copies contained over 99% of molecules, whereas in naive cells such clones contained under 1% of molecules. Highly expanded clone sizes could be underestimated if identical TCR molecules share a barcode. When barcode sub-clustering was left out, chimeric consensus sequences inflated TCR diversity, with chimeras reaching as high as 47%. Even against a background of around 900,000 naive CD8 T cells, spiked-in Jurkat TCR RNA amounting to a single cell's worth was reported to be detectable.

Libraries came from PCR. The instrument was an Illumina HiSeq 4000. Preparation of bulk TCR libraries followed a previously described approach, with the TCR primers listed in Table S5. Purification of total RNA was performed with the Qiagen AllPrep DNA/RNA kit. Reads from multiple sequencing runs of the same library were pooled before analysis. On the study's bioinformatics: Reads were retained only if their TCR constant sequence matched exactly, and those retained reads were trimmed to 150 nt and grouped according to their 12-nt molecular barcodes. Reads in each barcode group were sub-clustered using a 15% Levenshtein threshold, and a quality-weighted consensus sequence was built for each RNA molecule. Non-functional sequences were removed, as were lower-count sequences one edit away from another. Based on a fit of two negative binomial distributions, barcode sub-clusters having less than 20% of the maximum read count were discarded. Using fastp at Q25 and MiXCR, TCRdb reprocessed the public reads and kept productive beta chains. Merged by CDR3 protein, the rows form single entries marked with the most common genes and DNA. The authors' filters were not applied to this entry. Here the sample has approximately 41,000 distinct CDR3 sequences; approximately 21% occur a single time. In total, the top ten clones hold under 1.3% of the sample.

From a lookup of the germline V gene, CDR1 and CDR2 are SQVTM and ANQGSEA. The CDR3 covers 14 residues, taking in both the cysteine and the phenylalanine. Just CDR3 DNA is preserved here, 42 bases in frame from base 1. The sequence came from a human donor in good health. Some libraries in this study had Jurkat cell RNA spiked in. The chain links TRBV29-1 with TRBJ2-3; 14 bases in the junction line up with TRBD2. Specimen: naive CD8+ T cells from blood, with Jurkat cell RNA spiked in. The cell subset or site label, read with the paper, signifies: FACS-sorted CD8+CD4-CCR7+CD45RA+ naive T cells. The nucleotides read TGCGGCGTCCTGGGACTAGCGGGAGCAGATACGCAGTATTTT. This is translated as CGVLGLAGADTQYF.